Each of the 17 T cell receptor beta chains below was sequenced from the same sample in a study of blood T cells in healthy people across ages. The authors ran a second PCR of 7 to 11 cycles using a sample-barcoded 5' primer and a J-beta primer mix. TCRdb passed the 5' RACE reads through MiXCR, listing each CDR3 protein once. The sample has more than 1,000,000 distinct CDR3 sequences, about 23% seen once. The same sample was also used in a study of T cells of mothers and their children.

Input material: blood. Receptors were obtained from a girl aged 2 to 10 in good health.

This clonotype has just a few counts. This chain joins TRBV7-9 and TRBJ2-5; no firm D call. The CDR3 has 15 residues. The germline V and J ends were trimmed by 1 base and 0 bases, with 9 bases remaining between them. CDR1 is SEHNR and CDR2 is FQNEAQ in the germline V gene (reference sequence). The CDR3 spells CASSLVVGYQETQYF. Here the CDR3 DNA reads TGTGCCAGCAGCTTAGTTGTAGGGTACCAAGAGACCCAGTACTTC. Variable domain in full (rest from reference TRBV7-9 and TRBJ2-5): DTGVSQNPRHKITKRGQNVTFRCDPISEHNRLYWYRQTLGQGPEFLTYFQNEAQLEKSRLLSDRFSAERPKGSFSTLEIQRTEQGDSAMYLCASSLVVGYQETQYFGPGTRLLVL.

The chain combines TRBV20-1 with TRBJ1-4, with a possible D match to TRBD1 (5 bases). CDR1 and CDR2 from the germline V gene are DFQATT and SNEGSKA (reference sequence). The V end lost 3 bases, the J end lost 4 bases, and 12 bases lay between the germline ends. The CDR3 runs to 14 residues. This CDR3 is CSASRPGSNEKLFF. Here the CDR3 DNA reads TGCAGTGCTAGTAGGCCAGGGAGTAATGAAAAACTGTTTTTT.

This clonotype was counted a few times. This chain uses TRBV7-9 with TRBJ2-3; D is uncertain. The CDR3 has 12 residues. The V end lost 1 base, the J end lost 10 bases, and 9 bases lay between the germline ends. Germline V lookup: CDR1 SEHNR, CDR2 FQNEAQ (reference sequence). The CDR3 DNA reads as TGTGCCAGCAGCTTAGGGATAATGGCGCAGTATTTT. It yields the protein CASSLGIMAQYF. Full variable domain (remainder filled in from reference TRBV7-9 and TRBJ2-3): DTGVSQNPRHKITKRGQNVTFRCDPISEHNRLYWYRQTLGQGPEFLTYFQNEAQLEKSRLLSDRFSAERPKGSFSTLEIQRTEQGDSAMYLCASSLGIMAQYFGPGTRLTVL.

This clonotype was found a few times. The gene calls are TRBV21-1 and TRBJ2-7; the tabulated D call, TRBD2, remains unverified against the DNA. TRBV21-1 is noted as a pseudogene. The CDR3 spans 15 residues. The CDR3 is CASSKIGLPSYEQYF. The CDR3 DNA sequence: TGTGCCAGCAGCAAGATAGGGCTTCCCTCCTACGAGCAGTACTTC.

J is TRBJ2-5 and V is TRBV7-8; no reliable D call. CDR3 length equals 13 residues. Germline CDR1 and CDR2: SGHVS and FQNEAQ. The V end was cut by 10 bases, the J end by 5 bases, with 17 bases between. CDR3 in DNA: TGTGCCACAGCCGTACACGGTGGCGAGACCCAGTACTTC. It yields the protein CATAVHGGETQYF. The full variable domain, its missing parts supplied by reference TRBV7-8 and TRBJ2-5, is GAGVSQSPRYKVAKRGQDVALRCDPISGHVSLFWYQQALGQGPEFLTYFQNEAQLDKSGLPSDRFFAERPEGSVSTLKIQRTQQEDSAVYLCATAVHGGETQYFGPGTRLLVL.

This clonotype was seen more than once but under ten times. Here the CDR3 DNA reads TGTGCCAGCAGTCCTTCGACAGGGATCGGTGAAAAACTGTTTTTT. Residues: CASSPSTGIGEKLFF. The chain links TRBV28 to TRBJ1-4; 7 positions agree with TRBD1. The CDR3 has 15 amino acids. Trimming cost V 5 bases and J 7 bases; bases outside gene matches: 10. CDR1 is MDHEN, CDR2 SYDVKM, per germline.

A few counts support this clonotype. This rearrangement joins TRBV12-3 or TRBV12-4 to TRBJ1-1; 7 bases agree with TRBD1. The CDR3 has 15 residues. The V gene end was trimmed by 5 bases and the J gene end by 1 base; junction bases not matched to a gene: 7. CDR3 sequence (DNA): TGTGCCAGCAGTCTCAGGGGGAGAAGGAACACTGAAGCTTTCTTT. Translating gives CASSLRGRRNTEAFF.

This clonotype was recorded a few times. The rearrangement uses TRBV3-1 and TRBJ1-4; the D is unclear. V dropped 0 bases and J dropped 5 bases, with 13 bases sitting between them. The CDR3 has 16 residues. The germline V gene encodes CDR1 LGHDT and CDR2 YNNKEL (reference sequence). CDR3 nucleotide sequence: TGTGCCAGCAGCCAAGACTTCAGTTATGACAATGAAAAACTGTTTTTT. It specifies CASSQDFSYDNEKLFF.

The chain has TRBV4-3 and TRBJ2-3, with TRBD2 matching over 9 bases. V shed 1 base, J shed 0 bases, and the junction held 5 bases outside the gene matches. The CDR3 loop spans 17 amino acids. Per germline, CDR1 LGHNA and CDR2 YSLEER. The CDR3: CASSQVARGGSTDTQYF. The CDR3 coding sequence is TGCGCCAGCAGCCAAGTAGCGCGGGGGGGCAGCACAGATACGCAGTATTTT.

CDR3 nucleotides: TGTGCCAGCAGCTCGCGGGTGTGGCCTAGCCAGCGGAACGAGCAGTACTTC. Its translation: CASSSRVWPSQRNEQYF. This chain links TRBV7-8 with TRBJ2-7, with D perhaps matching TRBD2 (5 bases). The germline V gene encodes CDR1 SGHVS and CDR2 FQNEAQ. The CDR3 has 17 amino acids. Deletions cut 4 bases from V and 5 bases from J, with 24 bases between.

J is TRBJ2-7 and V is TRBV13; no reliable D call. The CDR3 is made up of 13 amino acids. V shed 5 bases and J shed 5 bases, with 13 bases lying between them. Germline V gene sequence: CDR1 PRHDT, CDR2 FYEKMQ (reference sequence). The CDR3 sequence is CASSQSILDEQYF. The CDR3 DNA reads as TGTGCCAGCAGCCAGTCGATCCTTGACGAGCAGTACTTC.

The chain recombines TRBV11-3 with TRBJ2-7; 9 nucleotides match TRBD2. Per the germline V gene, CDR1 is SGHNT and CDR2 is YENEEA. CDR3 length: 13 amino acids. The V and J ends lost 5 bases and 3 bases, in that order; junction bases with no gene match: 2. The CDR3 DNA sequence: TGTGCCAGCAGCCGGACTAGCGACTACGAGCAGTACTTC. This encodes CASSRTSDYEQYF.

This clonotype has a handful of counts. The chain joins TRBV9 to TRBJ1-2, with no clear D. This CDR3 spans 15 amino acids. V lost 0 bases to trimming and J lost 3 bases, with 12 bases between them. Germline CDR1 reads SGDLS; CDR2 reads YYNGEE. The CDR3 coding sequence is TGTGCCAGCAGCGTAGCTTTACAGATCGACTATGGCTACACCTTC. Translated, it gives CASSVALQIDYGYTF.

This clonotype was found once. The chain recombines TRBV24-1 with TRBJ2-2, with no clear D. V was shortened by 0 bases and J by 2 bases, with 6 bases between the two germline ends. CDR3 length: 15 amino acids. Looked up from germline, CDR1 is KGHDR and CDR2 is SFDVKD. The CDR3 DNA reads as TGTGCCACCAGTGATTTGCCTGTTAACACCGGGGAGCTGTTTTTT. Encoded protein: CATSDLPVNTGELFF.

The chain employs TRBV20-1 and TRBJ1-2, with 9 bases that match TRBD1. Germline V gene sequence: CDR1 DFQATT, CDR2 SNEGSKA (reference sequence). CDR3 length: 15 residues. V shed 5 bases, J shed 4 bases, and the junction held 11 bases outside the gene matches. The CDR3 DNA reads TGCAGTGCTCCATTTCCGGGACAGGGTGTCTATGGCTACACCTTC. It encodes CSAPFPGQGVYGYTF.

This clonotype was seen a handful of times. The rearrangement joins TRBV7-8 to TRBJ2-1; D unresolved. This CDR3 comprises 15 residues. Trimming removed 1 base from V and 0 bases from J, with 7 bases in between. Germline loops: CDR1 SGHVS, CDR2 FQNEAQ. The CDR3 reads CASSLDMSSYNEQFF. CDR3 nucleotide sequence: TGTGCCAGCAGCTTAGACATGAGCTCCTACAATGAGCAGTTCTTC.

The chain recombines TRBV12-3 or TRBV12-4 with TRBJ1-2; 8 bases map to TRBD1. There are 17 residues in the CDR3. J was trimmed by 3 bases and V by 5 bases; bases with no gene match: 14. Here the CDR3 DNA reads TGTGCCAGCAGTCCAAGCCAACAGGGGGTAGTCGACTATGGCTACACCTTC. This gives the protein CASSPSQQGVVDYGYTF.